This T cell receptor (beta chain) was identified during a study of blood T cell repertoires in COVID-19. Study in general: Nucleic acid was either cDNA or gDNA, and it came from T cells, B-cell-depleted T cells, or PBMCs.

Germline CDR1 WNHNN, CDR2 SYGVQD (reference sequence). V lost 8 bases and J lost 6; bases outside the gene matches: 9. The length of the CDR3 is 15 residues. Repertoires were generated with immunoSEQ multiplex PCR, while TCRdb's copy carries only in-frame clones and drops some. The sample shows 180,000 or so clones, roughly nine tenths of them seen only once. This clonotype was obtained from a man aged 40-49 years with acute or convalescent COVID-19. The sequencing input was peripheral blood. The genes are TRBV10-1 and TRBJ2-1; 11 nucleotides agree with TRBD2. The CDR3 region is CASGPLSGGANEQFF. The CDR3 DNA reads TGCGCCAGCGGTCCTCTTAGCGGGGGGGCCAATGAGCAGTTCTTC.